This record covers a single T cell receptor (beta chain). The entry originates in a study of blood T cell repertoires in COVID-19. How the authors handled the data: Counts of nucleated cells, estimated from reference gene primer amplification, were obtained. Only in-frame clones appear in the TCRdb table, and some are missing; sequencing was by immunoSEQ multiplex PCR. The V and J calls and clone size were taken over from that table, and D and trimming were inferred from the DNA. The profile covers more than 60,000 clones, with around 90% appearing a single time and about 40% taken by the ten largest. CDR3 length equals 14 residues. The V end was cut by 2 bases, the J end by 7 bases, with 9 bases between. Looked up from germline, CDR1 is MNHEY and CDR2 is SVGAGI.

V and J are TRBV6-5 and TRBJ1-6; D uncertain. The receptor's source is a woman aged 60-75 years with COVID-19, enrolled during active disease. Material: peripheral blood. CDR3 protein: CASSYDDINSPLHF. CDR3 nucleotide sequence: TGTGCCAGCAGTTACGACGACATAAATTCACCCCTCCACTTT.